The clone carrying this T cell receptor beta chain was observed a handful of times. CDR3 length: 19 amino acids. Trimming left V 5 bases short and J 0 bases short, with 23 bases between. TCRdb itself ran the 5' RACE reads through MiXCR, one entry per CDR3 protein. In the table there are approximately 560,000 distinct CDR3 sequences, approximately 15% of which are singletons. These data are taken from a study of T-cell memory formation after mild COVID-19. The receptor comes from an adult woman who had mild COVID-19 (a few samples of this study predate the infection). Cell type and time point are not known. Sequenced input: PBMCs or a T cell subset sorted from them (not recorded which). The chain has TRBV12-3 or TRBV12-4 and TRBJ2-1; a weak D match, TRBD2 (6 bases). CDR3 sequence (DNA): TGTGCCAGCAGTCCGCCCGGGGGAGCGGGCCTAAGCTCCTACAATGAGCAGTTCTTC. As protein: CASSPPGGAGLSSYNEQFF.